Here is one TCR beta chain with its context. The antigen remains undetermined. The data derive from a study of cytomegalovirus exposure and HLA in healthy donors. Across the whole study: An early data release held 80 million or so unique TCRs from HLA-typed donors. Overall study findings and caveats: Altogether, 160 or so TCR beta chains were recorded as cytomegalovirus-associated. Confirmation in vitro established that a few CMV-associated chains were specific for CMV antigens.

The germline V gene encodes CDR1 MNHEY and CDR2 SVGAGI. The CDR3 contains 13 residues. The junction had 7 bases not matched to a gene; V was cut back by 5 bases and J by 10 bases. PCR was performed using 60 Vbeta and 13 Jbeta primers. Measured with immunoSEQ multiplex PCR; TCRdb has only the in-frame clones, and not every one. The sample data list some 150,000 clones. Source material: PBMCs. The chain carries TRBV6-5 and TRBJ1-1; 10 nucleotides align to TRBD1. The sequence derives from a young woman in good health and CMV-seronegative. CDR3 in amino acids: CASSERDRGSAFF. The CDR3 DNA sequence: TGTGCCAGCAGTGAACGGGACAGGGGCTCAGCTTTCTTT.